The 30 T cell receptor beta chains below were found in one sample sequenced in a study of T cells in Graves' hyperthyroidism and ophthalmopathy. Regions amplified from RNA transcripts were the TCR beta CDR3 regions. Primed by the HTBI set, a first-round RT-PCR was run on the TCR CDR3. A single record per CDR3 protein comes from TCRdb applying MiXCR to the multiplex PCR reads. Of roughly 420,000 distinct CDR3 sequences listed, roughly 15% are singletons. Sample: blood. The receptors originated from a woman aged 18-29 years with Graves' hyperthyroidism.

The chain links TRBV5-1 to TRBJ1-2, with a possible D match to TRBD1 (5 bases). Germline CDR1 is SGHRS and CDR2 is YFSETQ. Trimming removed 5 bases from V and 2 bases from J, with 22 bases in between. The CDR3 is 17 residues long. CDR3 loop: CASSAGGVRLDNYGYTF. The CDR3 bases are TGCGCCAGCAGTGCCGGGGGTGTCAGGTTAGACAACTATGGCTACACCTTC.

The sample holds many counts of this clonotype. This chain joins TRBV12-3 or TRBV12-4 and TRBJ2-5; D is uncertain. V shed 2 bases and J shed 5 bases, with 9 bases lying between them. The CDR3 consists of 13 residues. CDR3 sequence: CASSLLVVETQYF. CDR3 nucleotide sequence: TGTGCCAGCAGTTTATTAGTTGTTGAGACCCAGTACTTC.

In its sample, this clonotype was seen many times. The chain uses TRBV11-2 and TRBJ2-7; TRBD1 aligns across 7 bases. CDR3 size: 14 residues. The V and J ends lost 4 bases and 1 base, in that order; junction bases with no gene match: 4. Looked up from germline, CDR1 is SGHAT and CDR2 is FQNNGV. This CDR3 reads CASSSATGSYEQYF. The CDR3 nucleotides read TGTGCCAGCAGCTCCGCGACAGGGTCCTACGAGCAGTACTTC.

The table lists this clonotype with many counts. The chain has TRBV2 and TRBJ2-7, with 10 bases matching TRBD2. V lost 2 bases to trimming and J lost 6 bases; unmatched junction nucleotides: 7. CDR1 is SNHLY, CDR2 FYNNEI, per germline. The CDR3 extends over 15 amino acids. CDR3 nucleotide sequence: TGTGCCAGCAGTGAATCGAGCGGGAGGGCCCCCGAGCAGTACTTC. Protein product: CASSESSGRAPEQYF.

V usage is TRBV15 and J usage is TRBJ1-2, with unresolved D. This CDR3 is built from 14 residues. V lost 0 bases and J lost 4, with 9 bases in between. CDR1 and CDR2 from the germline V gene are LNHNV and YYDKDF (reference sequence). The CDR3 loop reads CATSRDPDSYGYTF. CDR3 sequence (DNA): TGTGCCACCAGCAGAGATCCCGACTCCTATGGCTACACCTTC.

Many counts were recorded for this clonotype. This may arise from a read error, as a much more abundant clone is one base away. The V gene is TRBV3-1, the J gene TRBJ1-1; 8 bases line up with TRBD1. Losses at the gene ends were 4 bases for V and 3 bases for J; bases not matched to a gene: 7. In germline, CDR1 is LGHDT, CDR2 YNNKEL (reference sequence). CDR3 size: 15 residues. CDR3 bases: TGTGCCAGCAGCCCTGGGACAGGCAGAGACACTGAAGCTTTCTTT. As protein: CASSPGTGRDTEAFF. Drawing the rest from reference TRBV3-1 and TRBJ1-1, the complete variable domain is DTAVSQTPKYLVTQMGNDKSIKCEQNLGHDTMYWYKQDSKKFLKIMFSYNNKELIINETVPNRFSPKSPDKAHLNLHINSLELGDSAVYFCASSPGTGRDTEAFFGQGTRLTVV.

This clonotype has at least ten counts. V gene TRBV6-1 combines with J gene TRBJ1-2, with 8 bases matching TRBD1. V dropped 4 bases and J dropped 2; count of bases not matched to a gene: 6. The CDR3 length is 15 residues. CDR1 is MNHNS, CDR2 SASEGT, per germline. This CDR3 reads CASSAPDRVNYGYTF. The CDR3 bases are TGTGCCAGCAGTGCCCCGGACAGGGTGAACTATGGCTACACCTTC.

V is TRBV6-4 and J is TRBJ2-7; 10 positions match TRBD2. There are 18 residues in the CDR3. Germline assignment: CDR1 MRHNA and CDR2 SNTAGT. J gave up 4 bases and V 5 bases, and 17 bases lay outside the gene matches. The CDR3 loop is CASSPLEVASGREYEQYF. DNA for the CDR3: TGTGCCAGCAGTCCCCTCGAAGTTGCTAGCGGGAGAGAGTACGAGCAGTACTTC.

The gene calls are TRBV20-1 and TRBJ2-1; 10 positions match TRBD2. The V gene's germline CDR1 is DFQATT and CDR2 SNEGSKA (reference sequence). The V and J ends lost 5 bases and 5 bases, in that order; junction bases with no gene match: 9. This CDR3 is 15 amino acids long. CDR3 nucleotide sequence: TGCAGTGCTCCCCAACCCACTAGCGGGGACAATGAGCAGTTCTTC. Protein sequence: CSAPQPTSGDNEQFF.

This chain links TRBV6-2 or TRBV6-3 with TRBJ2-5; D tentatively reads TRBD1 or TRBD2 (6 bases each). This CDR3 is built from 12 residues. Per the germline V gene, CDR1 is MNHEY and CDR2 is SVGEGT. Trimming cost V 7 bases and J 9 bases, with 15 bases left between them. Here the CDR3 DNA reads TGTGCCAGCACTCACCTGGGGGGCTCCCAGTACTTC. Protein product: CASTHLGGSQYF.

This rearrangement joins TRBV20-1 to TRBJ2-1; 13 positions match TRBD2. The CDR3 extends over 15 amino acids. Germline V lookup: CDR1 DFQATT, CDR2 SNEGSKA (reference sequence). V was clipped by 5 bases and J by 9 bases; unmatched bases: 10. The CDR3 region is CSAPQPTSGRGEQFF. CDR3 sequence (DNA): TGCAGTGCTCCCCAACCCACTAGCGGGAGGGGTGAGCAGTTCTTC.

This clonotype was counted many times. This chain links TRBV3-1 with TRBJ2-1; D ambiguous. The CDR3 length is 12 residues. Trimming took 1 base from V and 6 from J, leaving 4 bases between them. The germline gives CDR1 LGHDT, CDR2 YNNKEL (reference sequence). The CDR3 bases are TGTGCCAGCAGCCAAGCCCTCAATGAGCAGTTCTTC. Translating gives CASSQALNEQFF.

The chain has TRBV5-5 and TRBJ2-1; no definite D call. Trimming cost V 2 bases and J 5 bases, with 8 bases left between them. Germline V gene lookup returns CDR1 SGHKS and CDR2 YYEKEE (reference sequence). This CDR3 has 13 amino acids. The CDR3 is CASSFGKNNEQFF. CDR3 coding DNA: TGTGCCAGCAGCTTTGGAAAGAACAATGAGCAGTTCTTC. Full variable domain (missing parts from reference TRBV5-5 and TRBJ2-1): DAGVTQSPTHLIKTRGQQVTLRCSPISGHKSVSWYQQVLGQGPQFIFQYYEKEERGRGNFPDRFSARQFPNYSSELNVNALLLGDSALYLCASSFGKNNEQFFGPGTRLTVL.

The table lists this clonotype with many counts. This chain links TRBV12-5 with TRBJ2-3; D is uncertain. The CDR3 is 16 amino acids. V was cut by 0 bases and J by 2 bases, with 12 bases left in between. From germline, CDR1 is LGHNT and CDR2 FRNRAP. This CDR3 reads CASGLVLRSDTDTQYF. DNA for the CDR3: TGTGCTAGTGGTTTGGTACTGCGGTCCGACACAGATACGCAGTATTTT.

This clonotype was counted at least ten times. Written as DNA, the CDR3 is TGCGCCAGCAGCTTCGGGACAGGGAAAGAGACCCAGTACTTC. It encodes CASSFGTGKETQYF. The chain couples TRBV5-1 to TRBJ2-5; TRBD1 aligns across 9 bases. V lost 2 bases, J lost 3 bases, and 2 bases stayed unmatched. This CDR3 spans 14 amino acids. The germline gives CDR1 SGHRS, CDR2 YFSETQ.

The chain links TRBV9 to TRBJ2-7; D may correspond to TRBD1 or TRBD2 (5 bases each). Germline lookup yields CDR1 SGDLS and CDR2 YYNGEE. The CDR3 runs 15 residues. The ends were cut back, 3 bases at V and 3 bases at J, with 16 bases in the middle. CDR3 sequence: CASSEGGQGSYEQYF. As DNA, the CDR3 is TGTGCCAGCAGCGAAGGAGGTCAGGGAAGCTACGAGCAGTACTTC.

This chain links TRBV7-8 with TRBJ1-3; maybe TRBD1 (5 bases). CDR3 length equals 15 residues. CDR1 is SGHVS and CDR2 is FQNEAQ in the germline V gene. Trimming stripped 5 bases from V and 3 bases from J, with 14 bases between. The CDR3 bases are TGTGCCAGCAGCGGACTCGGGGGATTTGGAAACACCATATATTTT. As protein: CASSGLGGFGNTIYF.

Points on this clonotype: It may be a read error: a sequence one base away is much more abundant. The genes are TRBV5-6 and TRBJ2-7, with 8 bases aligning to TRBD2. The DNA end lines up better with TRBJ2-1; the J call may be wrong. The length of the CDR3 is 15 residues. Germline V CDR1 and CDR2: SGHDT, YYEEEE. As DNA, the CDR3 is TGTGCCAGCAGCACCGGGACTAGTGTCTCCTACGAGCAGTTCTTC. Translating it yields CASSTGTSVSYEQFF.

A remark on this clonotype: This may come from a read error, since a much larger clone is one base off. V is TRBV6-1 and J is TRBJ1-6, with unresolved D. Germline values: CDR1 MNHNS, CDR2 SASEGT. This CDR3 contains 21 residues. CDR3 loop: CASCEQAGAPFQSSYNSPLHF. The CDR3 DNA reads as TGTGCCAGCTGTGAGCAGGCGGGCGCACCCTTTCAAAGCTCCTATAATTCACCCCTCCACTTT.

In this sample, this clonotype turned up many times. The V call is TRBV28, the J call TRBJ2-1; 8 bases match TRBD2. Germline CDR1 reads MDHEN; CDR2 reads SYDVKM. This CDR3 region has 15 residues. Germline trimming cut 6 bases from V and 10 bases from J; bases unmatched to any gene: 14. CDR3 coding DNA: TGTGCCAGCAGAACTCTTAGTACCAAGCGGGAGGAGCAGTTCTTC. This gives the protein CASRTLSTKREEQFF.

This clonotype was observed a few times. The genes are TRBV15 and TRBJ2-1; tentative D call: TRBD1 (5 bases). V was shortened by 6 bases and J by 6 bases, with 12 bases between the two germline ends. This CDR3 spans 13 amino acids. The V gene's germline CDR1 is LNHNV and CDR2 YYDKDF (reference sequence). CDR3 residues: CATRAQVANEQFF. The CDR3 bases are TGTGCCACCAGGGCACAGGTCGCCAATGAGCAGTTCTTC.

This clonotype showed up just a few times. V usage is TRBV5-1 and J usage is TRBJ2-3; 8 nucleotides agree with TRBD1. Germline lookup yields CDR1 SGHRS and CDR2 YFSETQ. The length of the CDR3 is 15 residues. V trimming: 0 bases; J trimming: 9 bases; junction bases outside the gene matches: 9. CDR3 sequence reads: CASSLAGQAKMTQYF. The CDR3 nucleotides are TGCGCCAGCAGCTTGGCGGGACAGGCCAAGATGACGCAGTATTTT.

In this sample, this clonotype turned up once. The chain combines TRBV11-2 with TRBJ2-1, with D unresolved. CDR3 size: 12 residues. V lost 6 bases and J 4 bases, leaving 7 bases between the germline ends. CDR1 is SGHAT, CDR2 FQNNGV, per germline. The CDR3 loop is CASSRRYNEQFF. In DNA form, the CDR3 reads TGTGCCAGCAGTAGGAGATACAATGAGCAGTTCTTC.

This clonotype was observed at least ten times. V and J are TRBV5-8 and TRBJ2-1; 7 bases are a match to TRBD1. There are 15 residues in the CDR3. Germline lookup yields CDR1 SGHTS and CDR2 YDEGEE. Trimming took 4 bases from V and 0 from J; bases not matched to a gene: 4. The CDR3 region has the DNA TGTGCCAGCAGCACCGGGACAGCCTCCTACAATGAGCAGTTCTTC. As protein: CASSTGTASYNEQFF.

V usage is TRBV4-2 and J usage is TRBJ2-6; no clear D. Germline lookup yields CDR1 LGHNA and CDR2 YNFKEQ. The CDR3 has 15 amino acids. The V end lost 1 base, the J end lost 3 bases, and 7 bases lay between the germline ends. CDR3 sequence (DNA): TGTGCCAGCAGCCAAGTTCGTAGTGGGGCCAACGTCCTGACTTTC. As protein: CASSQVRSGANVLTF.

At least ten counts were recorded for this clonotype. The CDR3 coding sequence is TGTGCCACCAGCAGAGGGGGGCTGGACAATGAGCAGTTCTTC. Translated: CATSRGGLDNEQFF. J is TRBJ2-1 and V is TRBV15, with D possibly TRBD1 on 6 matching bases. The ends were cut back, 1 base at V and 5 bases at J, with 9 bases in the middle. Germline values: CDR1 LNHNV, CDR2 YYDKDF (reference sequence). The CDR3 covers 14 residues.

This clonotype was observed many times. The V call is TRBV3-1, the J call TRBJ2-1; D might be TRBD2 (5 bases). Trimming removed 0 bases from V and 8 bases from J, with 8 bases in between. CDR3 length: 13 residues. Germline-derived CDR1 and CDR2 are LGHDT and YNNKEL (reference sequence). CDR3 sequence (DNA): TGTGCCAGCAGCCAAGAGTTGGAGGATGAGCAGTTCTTC. Its translation: CASSQELEDEQFF.

This clonotype was observed at least ten times. The chain links TRBV7-2 to TRBJ2-5; D is unclear. Deletions cut 4 bases from V and 5 bases from J, with 5 bases between. CDR3 size: 11 residues. Germline lookup yields CDR1 SGHTA and CDR2 FQGNSA. The CDR3 region has the DNA TGTGCCAGCAGCTCCGTTGAGACCCAGTACTTC. Its translation is CASSSVETQYF.

This chain links TRBV4-3 with TRBJ1-2, with D unclear. Germline assignment: CDR1 LGHNA and CDR2 YSLEER. V gave up 1 base and J gave up 3 bases, with 9 bases separating them. This CDR3 spans 14 amino acids. CDR3 sequence reads: CASSQGDWDYGYTF. The DNA of the CDR3 is TGCGCCAGCAGCCAAGGGGATTGGGACTATGGCTACACCTTC.

This clonotype was counted many times. This chain links TRBV7-9 with TRBJ2-7, with 7 positions matching TRBD2. Germline assignment: CDR1 SEHNR and CDR2 FQNEAQ (reference sequence). The V segment lost 5 bases and the J segment 2 bases; nucleotides outside the gene matches: 12. The CDR3 is 16 residues long. The CDR3 coding sequence is TGTGCCAGCAGCCCCCGCGGAGGGGCGGGGGCCTACGAGCAGTACTTC. This codes for CASSPRGGAGAYEQYF.